Shown below are 10 T cell receptor beta chains from a single sample sequenced in a study of blood T cell repertoires in COVID-19. Sequencing was performed with immunoSEQ multiplex PCR; in TCRdb, only in-frame clones are kept and a portion is missing. Found here are some 170,000 clones, approximately 80% of them singletons; the top ten hold 7% to 10%. Material: peripheral blood. The receptors shown here come from a man aged 55 to 70 with acute or convalescent COVID-19.

The chain joins TRBV4-1 to TRBJ2-1; 8 bases fit TRBD1. Germline CDR1 MGHRA, CDR2 YSYEKL. The CDR3 is 15 residues long. Losses at the gene ends were 1 base for V and 5 bases for J; bases not matched to a gene: 4. The CDR3 sequence: CASSQGTGRHNEQFF. The CDR3 DNA reads as TGCGCCAGCAGCCAAGGGACAGGGCGGCACAATGAGCAGTTCTTC.

This clone was seen a handful of times. The genes are TRBV6-4 and TRBJ2-7; D possibly corresponds to TRBD1 (6 bases). V dropped 5 bases and J dropped 0 bases, with 11 bases sitting between them. This CDR3 spans 14 amino acids. Germline lookup yields CDR1 MRHNA and CDR2 SNTAGT. The chain's CDR3 is CASSPDRSSYEQYF. The CDR3 region has the DNA TGTGCCAGCAGTCCCGACAGGAGCTCCTACGAGCAGTACTTC.

In this sample, this clone turned up a few times. The V call is TRBV7-7, the J call TRBJ1-1; no clear D gene. The CDR3 extends over 13 amino acids. Germline values: CDR1 SSHAT, CDR2 FNYEAQ (reference sequence). The V gene lost 6 bases and the J gene lost 0 bases, with 8 bases spanning the gap. CDR3 residues: CASSEGLNTEAFF. As DNA, the CDR3 is TGTGCCAGCAGTGAGGGCCTGAACACTGAAGCTTTCTTT.

V and J are TRBV10-2 and TRBJ2-7; 11 bases agree with TRBD1. This CDR3 region has 13 residues. After removal of 4 bases from V and 9 bases from J, the junction contained 5 bases not matched to a gene. Looked up from germline, CDR1 is WSHSY and CDR2 is SAAADI. CDR3 sequence (DNA): TGCGCCAGCAGTGGGGGACAGGGGGGAACGCAGTACTTC. Translation: CASSGGQGGTQYF.

J is TRBJ1-1 and V is TRBV4-2; the match to TRBD1 covers 8 bases. CDR3 length equals 18 residues. V lost 0 bases, J lost 6 bases, and 15 bases stayed unmatched. The germline V gene encodes CDR1 LGHNA and CDR2 YNFKEQ. In DNA, the CDR3 is TGTGCCAGCAGCCAAGAGGGCGACAGGGGTTCTTTGATCGCTGAAGCTTTCTTT. This translates into CASSQEGDRGSLIAEAFF.

The chain recombines TRBV9 with TRBJ1-2; the D is unclear. Trimming pared 0 bases from V and 4 bases from J, leaving 10 bases between. CDR1 and CDR2 from the germline V gene are SGDLS and YYNGEE. This CDR3 region has 14 residues. DNA for the CDR3: TGTGCCAGCAGCGTAGCTACGACACTCTATGGCTACACCTTC. Its protein is CASSVATTLYGYTF.

The CDR3 region is CASSYGAGARAFF. CDR3 DNA: TGTGCCAGCAGTTATGGGGCGGGGGCGAGAGCTTTCTTT. V gene TRBV6-5 combines with J gene TRBJ1-1; D perhaps matches TRBD1 (6 bases). This CDR3 has 13 residues. Germline lookup yields CDR1 MNHEY and CDR2 SVGAGI. V was shortened by 3 bases and J by 10 bases, with 15 bases between the two germline ends.

V and J are TRBV7-2 and TRBJ1-2; 11 positions match TRBD1. Germline V gives CDR1 SGHTA, CDR2 FQGNSA. V trimming: 5 bases; J trimming: 8 bases; junction bases outside the gene matches: 4. This CDR3 is built from 13 residues. For the CDR3, the DNA is TGTGCCAGCAGCCCGGACAGGGGGCAGGGCTACACCTTC. Translated: CASSPDRGQGYTF.

This clone was observed a single time. CDR3 in amino acids: CATSFPGAWPVDTQYF. For the CDR3, the DNA is TGTGCCACCAGCTTCCCAGGGGCCTGGCCAGTCGATACGCAGTATTTT. V gene TRBV15 combines with J gene TRBJ2-3; possible D gene TRBD1, 6 bases. The CDR3 consists of 16 residues. The V end lost 5 bases, the J end lost 6 bases, and 21 bases lay between the germline ends. CDR1 and CDR2 (germline): LNHNV, YYDKDF (reference sequence).

This sequence joins TRBV7-2 and TRBJ2-2, with 7 bases that match TRBD1. This CDR3 region has 15 residues. Germline CDR1 and CDR2: SGHTA and FQGNSA. V lost 2 bases and J lost 7; bases outside the gene matches: 7. CDR3 in amino acids: CASSLKAGGIGELFF. The CDR3 bases are TGTGCCAGCAGCTTAAAGGCAGGGGGAATCGGGGAGCTGTTTTTT.